The 20 T cell receptor beta chains below come from one sample, sequenced in a study of T cell responses to AZD1222 COVID-19 vaccine. The protocol was immunoSEQ multiplex PCR, while the TCRdb copy is restricted to in-frame clones and leaves out a portion. The sample includes 170,000 or so clones, 90% of them seen just once. Sequences were derived from peripheral blood, sampled on day 0 of AZD1222 vaccination. These TCRs come from an adult in good health.

The chain recombines TRBV5-1 with TRBJ2-1; 14 bases map to TRBD2. The V segment lost 4 bases and the J segment 8 bases; nucleotides outside the gene matches: 11. CDR3 size: 17 residues. Germline-derived CDR1 and CDR2 are SGHRS and YFSETQ. The CDR3 here is CASSPGLAGAILDEQFF. In DNA, the CDR3 is TGCGCCAGCAGCCCGGGACTAGCGGGGGCCATCCTTGATGAGCAGTTCTTC.

This chain uses TRBV7-9 with TRBJ2-3, with D perhaps matching TRBD1 (6 bases). This CDR3 region has 18 residues. The V gene lost 4 bases and the J gene lost 2 bases, with 22 bases spanning the gap. The germline CDR1 and CDR2 sequences are SEHNR and FQNEAQ (reference sequence). The CDR3 here is CASSSTGTKKRNTDTQYF. The CDR3 bases are TGTGCCAGCAGCTCGACTGGGACAAAAAAACGCAACACAGATACGCAGTATTTT.

This sequence joins TRBV5-4 and TRBJ2-1, with a possible D match to TRBD2 (5 bases). CDR3 size: 17 residues. The germline V gene has CDR1 SGHNT and CDR2 YYREEE (reference sequence). Trimming removed 0 bases from V and 8 bases from J, with 21 bases in between. CDR3 DNA: TGTGCCAGCAGCTTGGAATTGCGGGCAGGTCCCGGTGATGAGCAGTTCTTC. Its translation: CASSLELRAGPGDEQFF.

J is TRBJ2-7 and V is TRBV7-2, with 9 positions matching TRBD2. The CDR3 extends over 16 amino acids. Germline V gene data show CDR1 as SGHTA and CDR2 as FQGNSA. With 8 bases clipped from V and 0 bases from J, the junction kept 11 bases outside the gene matches. CDR3 nucleotide sequence: TGTGCCAGCGAGCATGGTGCGGGGGGGCGCTCCTACGAGCAGTACTTC. This sequence encodes CASEHGAGGRSYEQYF. The full variable domain, completed using reference TRBV7-2 and TRBJ2-7, is GAGVSQSPSNKVTEKGKDVELRCDPISGHTALYWYRQSLGQGLEFLIYFQGNSAPDKSGLPSDRFSAERTGGSVSTLTIQRTQQEDSAVYLCASEHGAGGRSYEQYFGPGTRLTVT.

This clone occurred once. The chain links TRBV29-1 to TRBJ2-3; D may be TRBD2 (5 bases). The V and J ends lost 6 bases and 1 base respectively, with 17 bases between them. Per the germline V gene, CDR1 is SQVTM and CDR2 is ANQGSEA. CDR3 size: 15 residues. For the CDR3, the DNA is TGCAGCGTGATCGGACTTCCCCTAGGCACAGATACGCAGTATTTT. Translation: CSVIGLPLGTDTQYF.

This chain uses TRBV6-2 or TRBV6-3 with TRBJ2-7; D is perhaps TRBD2 (6 bases). The CDR3 length is 13 residues. V gave up 1 base and J gave up 7 bases, with 11 bases separating them. Germline values: CDR1 MNHEY, CDR2 SVGEGT. CDR3 protein: CASSYFGGGEQYF. The CDR3 DNA reads as TGTGCCAGCAGTTACTTCGGGGGAGGAGAGCAGTACTTC.

In DNA, the CDR3 is TGTGCCAGCAGCAAAGCGCGGTCCGGGGAGCTGTTTTTT. Its translation: CASSKARSGELFF. The chain couples TRBV21-1 to TRBJ2-2; the table's D call, TRBD2, has no DNA check behind it. TRBV21-1 is shown as a pseudogene. The CDR3 is 13 residues long.

V is TRBV5-5 and J is TRBJ1-5, with 8 bases that match TRBD1. The CDR3 sequence is 16 residues long. Looked up from germline, CDR1 is SGHKS and CDR2 is YYEKEE (reference sequence). V was pared by 3 bases and J by 2 bases, with 7 bases of the junction left unmatched. The CDR3 loop is CASSSIMTGGNQPQHF. The CDR3 DNA follows: TGTGCCAGCAGCTCTATCATGACAGGGGGCAATCAGCCCCAGCATTTT. The whole variable domain, remainder taken from reference TRBV5-5 and TRBJ1-5, is DAGVTQSPTHLIKTRGQQVTLRCSPISGHKSVSWYQQVLGQGPQFIFQYYEKEERGRGNFPDRFSARQFPNYSSELNVNALLLGDSALYLCASSSIMTGGNQPQHFGDGTRLSIL.

The chain links TRBV29-1 to TRBJ1-1, with TRBD1 matching over 7 bases. The germline V gene has CDR1 SQVTM and CDR2 ANQGSEA. Germline trimming cut 7 bases from V and 1 base from J; bases unmatched to any gene: 3. The CDR3 is made up of 12 amino acids. The DNA of the CDR3 is TGCAGCGCCGGGACAGCGAACACTGAAGCTTTCTTT. Translated: CSAGTANTEAFF. Full variable domain (remainder filled in from reference TRBV29-1 and TRBJ1-1): SAVISQKPSRDICQRGTSLTIQCQVDSQVTMMFWYRQQPGQSLTLIATANQGSEATYESGFVIDKFPISRPNLTFSTLTVSNMSPEDSSIYLCSAGTANTEAFFGQGTRLTVV.

The V and J genes are TRBV6-2 or TRBV6-3 and TRBJ2-2; D is tentatively TRBD1 or TRBD2 (5 bases each). CDR3 length: 15 residues. Trimming pared 6 bases from V and 1 base from J, leaving 12 bases between. Germline V lookup: CDR1 MNHEY, CDR2 SVGEGT. CDR3 DNA sequence: TGTGCCAGCAGCCCGGGGACGCGGAACACCGGGGAGCTGTTTTTT. Translation gives CASSPGTRNTGELFF.

The chain has TRBV19 and TRBJ1-2; tentatively, D is TRBD1 (6 bases). CDR3 length: 14 amino acids. With 9 bases removed from V and 2 bases from J, the gap between germline ends came to 16 bases. CDR1 is LNHDA and CDR2 is SQIVND in the germline V gene (reference sequence). The CDR3 nucleotides are TGTGCCAGCACCCGGGAAAGGGGGAACTATGGCTACACCTTC. It codes for CASTRERGNYGYTF.

The chain carries TRBV20-1 and TRBJ2-7; TRBD2 matches 8 bases. The CDR3 is 10 residues long. Germline-derived CDR1 and CDR2 are DFQATT and SNEGSKA (reference sequence). The CDR3 here is CRRPSGEQYF. The CDR3 DNA is TGCAGACGCCCTAGCGGGGAGCAGTACTTC.

The chain joins TRBV9 to TRBJ2-7; D is perhaps TRBD2 (6 bases). The CDR3 length is 13 residues. Germline V lookup: CDR1 SGDLS, CDR2 YYNGEE. V dropped 2 bases and J dropped 3 bases, with 9 bases sitting between them. CDR3 nucleotide sequence: TGTGCCAGCAGCGTGCGGGACGGCTACGAGCAGTACTTC. Its translation: CASSVRDGYEQYF. The full variable domain, in which reference TRBV9 and TRBJ2-7 provide the parts outside the CDR3, is DSGVTQTPKHLITATGQRVTLRCSPRSGDLSVYWYQQSLDQGLQFLIQYYNGEERAKGNILERFSAQQFPDLHSELNLSSLELGDSALYFCASSVRDGYEQYFGPGTRLTVT.

V gene TRBV7-2 combines with J gene TRBJ2-1; a possible D gene is TRBD1 (6 bases). Germline assignment: CDR1 SGHTA and CDR2 FQGNSA. CDR3 length equals 13 residues. V lost 5 bases and J 5 bases, leaving 10 bases between the germline ends. The CDR3 DNA reads as TGTGCCAGCAGCCGTGGACAGAACAATGAGCAGTTCTTC. It encodes CASSRGQNNEQFF.

This rearrangement joins TRBV7-3 to TRBJ2-3; D perhaps matches TRBD2 (6 bases). V was trimmed by 2 bases and J by 6 bases, leaving 12 bases between them. CDR1 SGHTA and CDR2 FQGTGA come from the germline V gene. This CDR3 region has 14 residues. The CDR3 bases are TGTGCCAGCAGCTTAGGCGGGGTCCGGGATACGCAGTATTTT. Its translation is CASSLGGVRDTQYF.

The V gene is TRBV7-3, the J gene TRBJ1-1; D is ambiguous. Deletions cut 6 bases from V and 7 bases from J, with 15 bases between. Germline lookup yields CDR1 SGHTA and CDR2 FQGTGA. This CDR3 region has 13 residues. In DNA, the CDR3 is TGTGCCAGCAGTCTCCGACATAAGGGTGAAGCTTTCTTT. This sequence encodes CASSLRHKGEAFF.

The rearrangement joins TRBV27 to TRBJ1-4, with D unclear. This CDR3 has 16 amino acids. Trimming cost V 3 bases and J 3 bases, with 14 bases left between them. Germline-derived CDR1 and CDR2 are MNHEY and SMNVEV (reference sequence). The CDR3 coding sequence is TGTGCCAGCAGTTTGTTGGCGGTCAACTCTAATGAAAAACTGTTTTTT. It yields the protein CASSLLAVNSNEKLFF.

This clone was seen once. The genes are TRBV23-1 and TRBJ2-7, with TRBD2 identical over 11 bases. TRBV23-1 is treated as an ORF (open reading frame) with a function not yet certain. The CDR3 totals 14 residues. V shed 5 bases, J shed 6 bases, and the junction held 6 bases outside the gene matches. The CDR3 sequence is CASSDSGGAGEQYF. The CDR3 bases are TGCGCCAGCAGTGATAGCGGGGGGGCTGGCGAGCAGTACTTC.

V and J are TRBV18 and TRBJ1-1, with D perhaps matching TRBD1 (6 bases). Trimming removed 4 bases from V and 0 bases from J, with 12 bases in between. CDR1 KGHSH and CDR2 LQKENI come from the germline V gene. CDR3 length: 15 residues. The CDR3 loop reads CASSLRTDMNTEAFF. The CDR3 nucleotides are TGTGCCAGCTCACTACGGACAGACATGAACACTGAAGCTTTCTTT.

CDR3 loop: CASRIGLANYGYTF. DNA of the CDR3: TGTGCCAGCAGAATAGGGCTCGCTAACTATGGCTACACCTTC. J is TRBJ1-2 and V is TRBV2; D is unresolved. With 6 bases removed from V and 0 bases from J, the gap between germline ends came to 11 bases. The germline CDR1 and CDR2 sequences are SNHLY and FYNNEI. This CDR3 comprises 14 residues.